The 15 T cell receptor beta chains below all came from one sample that was sequenced in a study of neurological immune-mediated disorders. The time point is: longitudinal time-point 3. MiXCR, applied by TCRdb to the 5' RACE reads, yields one record per CDR3 protein. The sample includes 84,000 or so distinct CDR3 sequences, around 4% of them seen just once. Material: PBMCs. The origin of the receptors is a woman aged 55 to 70 with multiple sclerosis.

This clonotype was recorded at least ten times. The V call is TRBV20-1, the J call TRBJ2-2, with no clear D. The ends were cut back, 5 bases at V and 8 bases at J, with 9 bases in the middle. CDR1 DFQATT and CDR2 SNEGSKA come from the germline V gene (reference sequence). This CDR3 is 11 amino acids long. CDR3 loop: CSAFAWGELFF. In nucleotides, the CDR3 is TGCAGTGCTTTCGCTTGGGGGGAGCTGTTTTTT.

This clonotype was counted many times. This chain connects TRBV28 to TRBJ2-3, with D possibly being TRBD1 (5 bases). The CDR3 runs 12 residues. Trimming shortened V by 6 bases and J by 4 bases, and 8 bases separated the two germline ends. Germline values: CDR1 MDHEN, CDR2 SYDVKM. CDR3 loop: CASSQGPDTQYF. DNA of the CDR3: TGTGCCAGCAGCCAGGGCCCAGATACGCAGTATTTT.

The gene calls are TRBV10-2 and TRBJ1-6; a possible D gene is TRBD1 (6 bases). CDR1 is WSHSY and CDR2 is SAAADI in the germline V gene. V lost 5 bases and J 10 bases, leaving 18 bases between the germline ends. CDR3 length: 15 residues. As DNA, the CDR3 is TGCGCCAGCAGTTGGGGGCTGTCAAGAAAGTCACCCCTCCACTTT. Residues: CASSWGLSRKSPLHF.

The table lists this clonotype with many counts. The chain recombines TRBV5-1 with TRBJ2-7; D call uncertain. The ends were cut back, 1 base at V and 1 base at J, with 6 bases in the middle. Germline V gene data show CDR1 as SGHRS and CDR2 as YFSETQ. This CDR3 is 13 amino acids long. The DNA for the CDR3 is TGCGCCAGCAGCTTGAGTATATCCTACGAGCAGTACTTC. Translating it yields CASSLSISYEQYF.

This clonotype was detected ten times or more. The V call is TRBV9, the J call TRBJ1-4, with D perhaps matching TRBD1 (5 bases). V was trimmed by 1 base and J by 12 bases, leaving 16 bases between them. Per the germline V gene, CDR1 is SGDLS and CDR2 is YYNGEE. This CDR3 comprises 14 residues. The CDR3 spells CASSVTPGGGELFF. The CDR3 coding sequence is TGTGCCAGCAGCGTAACGCCGGGGGGTGGGGAACTGTTTTTT.

At least ten counts were recorded for this clonotype. This rearrangement joins TRBV5-1 to TRBJ2-2; 13 nucleotides align to TRBD2. V was clipped by 4 bases and J by 7 bases; unmatched bases: 7. The CDR3 has 16 amino acids. Germline CDR1 and CDR2: SGHRS and YFSETQ. The CDR3 nucleotides read TGCGCCAGCAGCCCCTGGACTAGCGGGGGAAACGGGGAGCTGTTTTTT. This gives the protein CASSPWTSGGNGELFF.

This clonotype was recorded many times. V is TRBV20-1 and J is TRBJ2-1; a weak D match, TRBD1 (6 bases). The CDR3 sequence is 14 residues long. V lost 8 bases and J 0 bases, leaving 14 bases between the germline ends. Looked up from germline, CDR1 is DFQATT and CDR2 is SNEGSKA (reference sequence). This chain's CDR3 is CSSDWGPSYNEQFF. CDR3 bases: TGCAGTTCTGATTGGGGGCCCTCCTACAATGAGCAGTTCTTC.

This clonotype occurred many times. The rearrangement uses TRBV3-1 and TRBJ2-3; D is possibly TRBD1 or TRBD2 (6 bases each). This CDR3 region has 15 residues. Germline assignment: CDR1 LGHDT and CDR2 YNNKEL (reference sequence). V was clipped by 1 base and J by 1 base, with 9 bases between them. CDR3 sequence (DNA): TGTGCCAGCAGCCAAGCGGGGGCCCGCACAGATACGCAGTATTTT. Translated: CASSQAGARTDTQYF.

This clonotype was observed at least ten times. CDR3 in amino acids: CSAPGLAVNIQYF. The CDR3 DNA follows: TGCAGTGCGCCGGGACTAGCGGTAAACATTCAGTACTTC. V usage is TRBV20-1 and J usage is TRBJ2-4; TRBD2 agrees at 11 bases. V lost 6 bases, J lost 6 bases, and 4 bases stayed unmatched. The germline CDR1 and CDR2 sequences are DFQATT and SNEGSKA (reference sequence). There are 13 residues in the CDR3.

Ten or more counts support this clonotype. The chain has TRBV20-1 and TRBJ1-1; TRBD1 aligns across 9 bases. V dropped 3 bases and J dropped 5; count of bases not matched to a gene: 10. The CDR3 covers 15 residues. Germline V CDR1 and CDR2: DFQATT, SNEGSKA (reference sequence). The CDR3 sequence: CSARDTGQGRTEAFF. CDR3 in DNA: TGCAGTGCTAGGGATACGGGACAGGGAAGAACTGAAGCTTTCTTT.

This clonotype showed up many times. The rearrangement joins TRBV7-8 to TRBJ2-7; 15 nucleotides agree with TRBD2. This CDR3 is 17 amino acids long. V lost 5 bases to trimming and J lost 1 base; unmatched junction nucleotides: 6. Germline V gene data show CDR1 as SGHVS and CDR2 as FQNEAQ. The chain's CDR3 is CASSAGLAGGVSYEQYF. As DNA, the CDR3 is TGTGCCAGCAGCGCGGGACTAGCGGGGGGTGTATCCTACGAGCAGTACTTC.

This clonotype was observed many times. This sequence joins TRBV20-1 and TRBJ1-1; D call uncertain. The CDR3 extends over 13 amino acids. Germline V gene data show CDR1 as DFQATT and CDR2 as SNEGSKA (reference sequence). Trimming shortened V by 0 bases and J by 3 bases, and 8 bases separated the two germline ends. The CDR3, as DNA: TGCAGTGCTAGAGATTCAGGAGACACTGAAGCTTTCTTT. It translates to CSARDSGDTEAFF.

This clonotype appeared many times. V gene TRBV18 combines with J gene TRBJ1-6; D ambiguous. This CDR3 is 14 amino acids long. With 2 bases removed from V and 9 bases from J, the gap between germline ends came to 11 bases. Per germline, CDR1 KGHSH and CDR2 LQKENI. The CDR3 DNA reads as TGTGCCAGCTCACCAGGAGGGATCGGTTCACCCCTCCACTTT. Amino acids: CASSPGGIGSPLHF.

This clonotype has a handful of counts. The chain recombines TRBV18 with TRBJ1-1; perhaps TRBD1 as D (6 bases). This CDR3 contains 14 residues. Trimming shortened V by 5 bases and J by 7 bases, and 17 bases separated the two germline ends. Germline V gives CDR1 KGHSH, CDR2 LQKENI. The CDR3, as DNA: TGTGCCAGCTCATCCACTACAGGGATCGGTGAAGCTTTCTTT. This sequence encodes CASSSTTGIGEAFF.

This clonotype was counted ten times or more. This chain uses TRBV6-6 with TRBJ2-2; 8 nucleotides agree with TRBD1. V shed 6 bases, J shed 2 bases, and the junction held 8 bases outside the gene matches. This CDR3 is 16 amino acids long. The germline CDR1 and CDR2 sequences are MNHNY and SVGAGI (reference sequence). The CDR3 nucleotides are TGTGCCAGCAGCCTTCGACAGGGGTCTAACACCGGGGAGCTGTTTTTT. Translated: CASSLRQGSNTGELFF.